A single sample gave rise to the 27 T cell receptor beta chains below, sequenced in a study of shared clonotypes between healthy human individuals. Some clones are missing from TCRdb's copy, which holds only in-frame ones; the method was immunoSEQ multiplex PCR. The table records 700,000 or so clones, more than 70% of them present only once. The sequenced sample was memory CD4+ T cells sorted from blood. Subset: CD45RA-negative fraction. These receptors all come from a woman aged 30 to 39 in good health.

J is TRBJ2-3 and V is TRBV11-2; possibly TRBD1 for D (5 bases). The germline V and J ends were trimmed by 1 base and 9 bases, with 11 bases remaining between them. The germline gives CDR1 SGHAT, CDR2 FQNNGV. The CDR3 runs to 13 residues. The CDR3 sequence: CASSLGLKGTQYF. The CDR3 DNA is TGTGCCAGCAGCTTAGGCCTGAAGGGGACGCAGTATTTT.

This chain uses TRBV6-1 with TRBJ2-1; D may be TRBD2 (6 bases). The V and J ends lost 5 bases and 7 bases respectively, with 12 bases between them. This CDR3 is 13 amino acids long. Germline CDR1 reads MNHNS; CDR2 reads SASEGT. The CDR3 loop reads CASSLSGGNEQFF. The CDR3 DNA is TGTGCCAGCAGTTTGTCAGGAGGGAATGAGCAGTTCTTC.

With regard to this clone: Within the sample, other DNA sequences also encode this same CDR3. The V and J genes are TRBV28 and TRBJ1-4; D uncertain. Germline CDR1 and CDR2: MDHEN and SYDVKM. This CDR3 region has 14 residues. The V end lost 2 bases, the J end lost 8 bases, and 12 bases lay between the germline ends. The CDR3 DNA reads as TGTGCCAGCAGTTTAGGAGGACGAAGGGAAAAACTGTTTTTT. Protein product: CASSLGGRREKLFF.

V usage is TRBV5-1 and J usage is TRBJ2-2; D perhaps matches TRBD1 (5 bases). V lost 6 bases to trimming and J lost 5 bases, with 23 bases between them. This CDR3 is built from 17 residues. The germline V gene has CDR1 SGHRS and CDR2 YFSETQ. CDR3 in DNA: TGCGCCAGCACCTTACACATAACAGGTGATGTAACCGGGGAGCTGTTTTTT. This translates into CASTLHITGDVTGELFF. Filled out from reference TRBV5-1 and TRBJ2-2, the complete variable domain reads KAGVTQTPRYLIKTRGQQVTLSCSPISGHRSVSWYQQTPGQGLQFLFEYFSETQRNKGNFPGRFSGRQFSNSRSEMNVSTLELGDSALYLCASTLHITGDVTGELFFGEGSRLTVL.

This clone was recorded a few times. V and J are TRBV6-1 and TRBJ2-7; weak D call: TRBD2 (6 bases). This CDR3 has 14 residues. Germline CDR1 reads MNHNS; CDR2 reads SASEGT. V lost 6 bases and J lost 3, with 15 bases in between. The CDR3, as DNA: TGTGCCAGCAGACGCGGCGGGGACCTCTACGAGCAGTACTTC. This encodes CASRRGGDLYEQYF.

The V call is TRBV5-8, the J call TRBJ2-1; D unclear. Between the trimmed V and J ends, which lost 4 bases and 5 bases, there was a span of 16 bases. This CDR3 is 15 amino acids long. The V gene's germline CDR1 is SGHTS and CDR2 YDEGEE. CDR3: CASSRSVRRNNEQFF. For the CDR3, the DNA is TGTGCCAGCAGCCGAAGCGTGCGGAGAAACAATGAGCAGTTCTTC.

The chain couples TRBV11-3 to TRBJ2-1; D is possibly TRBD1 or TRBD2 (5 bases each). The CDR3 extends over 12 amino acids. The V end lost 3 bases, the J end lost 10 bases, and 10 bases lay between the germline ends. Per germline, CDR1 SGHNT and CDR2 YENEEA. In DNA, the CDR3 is TGTGCCAGCAGCTTGCCGAGGGGAGAGCAGTTCTTC. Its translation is CASSLPRGEQFF.

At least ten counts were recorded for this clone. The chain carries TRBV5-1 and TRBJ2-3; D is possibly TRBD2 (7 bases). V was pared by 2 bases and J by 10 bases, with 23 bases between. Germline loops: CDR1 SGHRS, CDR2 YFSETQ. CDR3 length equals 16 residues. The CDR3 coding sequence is TGCGCCAGCAGCTTTACTTGGACAGAGCCCCGGGGGGCGCAGTATTTT. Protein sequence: CASSFTWTEPRGAQYF.

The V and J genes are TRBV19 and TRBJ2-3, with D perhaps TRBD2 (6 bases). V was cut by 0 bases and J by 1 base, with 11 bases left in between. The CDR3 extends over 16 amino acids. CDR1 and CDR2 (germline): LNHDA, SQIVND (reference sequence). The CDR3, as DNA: TGTGCCAGTAGTATAGAGGGGGGTCTCCGCACAGATACGCAGTATTTT. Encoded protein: CASSIEGGLRTDTQYF.

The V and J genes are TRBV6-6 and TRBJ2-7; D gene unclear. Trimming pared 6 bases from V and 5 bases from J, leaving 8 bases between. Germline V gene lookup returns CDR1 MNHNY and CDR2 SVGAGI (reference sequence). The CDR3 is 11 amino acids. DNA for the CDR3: TGTGCCAGCAGCACAGCCAACGAGCAGTACTTC. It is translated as CASSTANEQYF.

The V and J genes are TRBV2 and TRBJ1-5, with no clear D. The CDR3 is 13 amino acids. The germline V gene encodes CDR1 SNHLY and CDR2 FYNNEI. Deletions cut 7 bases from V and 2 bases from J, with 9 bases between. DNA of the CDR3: TGTGCCAGCACCAATGTGGGCAATCAGCCCCAGCATTTT. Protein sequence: CASTNVGNQPQHF.

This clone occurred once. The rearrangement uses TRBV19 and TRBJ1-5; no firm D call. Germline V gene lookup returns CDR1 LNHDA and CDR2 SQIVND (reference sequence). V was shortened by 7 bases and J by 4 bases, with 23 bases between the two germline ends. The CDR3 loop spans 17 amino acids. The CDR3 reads CASTNKSPGRSNQPQHF. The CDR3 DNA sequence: TGTGCCAGTACAAATAAGTCTCCCGGACGGAGTAATCAGCCCCAGCATTTT.

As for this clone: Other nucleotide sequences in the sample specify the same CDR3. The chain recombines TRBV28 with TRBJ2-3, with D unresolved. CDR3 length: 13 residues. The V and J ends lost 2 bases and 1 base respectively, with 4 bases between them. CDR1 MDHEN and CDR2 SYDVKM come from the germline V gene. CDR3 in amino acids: CASSLAGTDTQYF. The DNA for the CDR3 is TGTGCCAGCAGTTTAGCGGGCACAGATACGCAGTATTTT.

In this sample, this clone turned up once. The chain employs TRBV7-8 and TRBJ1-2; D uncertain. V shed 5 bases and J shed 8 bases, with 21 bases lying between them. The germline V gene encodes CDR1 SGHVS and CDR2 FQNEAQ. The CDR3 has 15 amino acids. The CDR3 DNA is TGTGCCAGCAGCCCCCGCGCCGGGGAAAGGGAGGGCTACACCTTC. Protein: CASSPRAGEREGYTF.

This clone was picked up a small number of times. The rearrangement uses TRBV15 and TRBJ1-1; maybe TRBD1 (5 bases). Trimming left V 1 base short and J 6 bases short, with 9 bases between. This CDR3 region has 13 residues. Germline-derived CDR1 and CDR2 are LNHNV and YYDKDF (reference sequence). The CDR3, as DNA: TGTGCCACCAGCAGAGGACGGGACGCTGAAGCTTTCTTT. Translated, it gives CATSRGRDAEAFF.

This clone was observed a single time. This chain's CDR3 is CASPAERDKNIQYF. The CDR3 nucleotides are TGTGCCAGCCCAGCGGAGAGGGACAAAAACATTCAGTACTTC. V and J are TRBV6-1 and TRBJ2-4; a weak D match, TRBD2 (5 bases). Trimming removed 8 bases at V and 3 bases at J, with 14 bases between. The V gene's germline CDR1 is MNHNS and CDR2 SASEGT. The CDR3 sequence is 14 residues long.

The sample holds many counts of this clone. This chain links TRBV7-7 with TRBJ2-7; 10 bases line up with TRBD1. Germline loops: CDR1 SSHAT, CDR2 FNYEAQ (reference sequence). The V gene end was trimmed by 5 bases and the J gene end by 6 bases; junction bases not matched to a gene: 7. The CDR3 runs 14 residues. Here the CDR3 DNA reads TGTGCCAGCAGCCCCGGGACAGGGGATCGCGAGCAGTACTTC. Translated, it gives CASSPGTGDREQYF.

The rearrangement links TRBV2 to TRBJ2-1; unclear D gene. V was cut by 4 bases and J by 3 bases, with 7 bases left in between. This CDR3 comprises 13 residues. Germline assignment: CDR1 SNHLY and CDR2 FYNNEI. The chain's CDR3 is CASSAQIYNEQFF. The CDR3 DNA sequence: TGTGCCAGCAGTGCCCAGATCTACAATGAGCAGTTCTTC.

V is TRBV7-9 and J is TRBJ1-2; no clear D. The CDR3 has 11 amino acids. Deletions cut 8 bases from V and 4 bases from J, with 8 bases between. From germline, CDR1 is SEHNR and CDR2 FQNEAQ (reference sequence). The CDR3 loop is CASGNFYGYTF. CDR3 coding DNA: TGTGCCAGCGGCAATTTCTATGGCTACACCTTC.

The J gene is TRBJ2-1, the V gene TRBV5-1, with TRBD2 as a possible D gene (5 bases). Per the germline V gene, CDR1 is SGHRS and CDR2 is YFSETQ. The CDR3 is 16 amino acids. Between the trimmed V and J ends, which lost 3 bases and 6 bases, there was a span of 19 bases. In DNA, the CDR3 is TGCGCCAGCAGCTCTTGGACCGGAGGTAGTACCAATGAGCAGTTCTTC. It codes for CASSSWTGGSTNEQFF.

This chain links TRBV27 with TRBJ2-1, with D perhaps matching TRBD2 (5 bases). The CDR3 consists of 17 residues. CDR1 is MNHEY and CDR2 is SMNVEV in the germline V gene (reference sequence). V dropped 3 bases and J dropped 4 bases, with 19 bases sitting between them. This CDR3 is CASSFRASLNQYNEQFF. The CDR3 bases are TGTGCCAGCAGTTTTAGGGCTAGCCTTAACCAATACAATGAGCAGTTCTTC.

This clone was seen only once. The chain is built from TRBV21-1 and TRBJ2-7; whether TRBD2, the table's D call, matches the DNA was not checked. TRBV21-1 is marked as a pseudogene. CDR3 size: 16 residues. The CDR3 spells CASSKTNGTSGREQYF. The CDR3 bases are TGTGCCAGCAGCAAAACTAACGGGACTAGCGGGAGGGAGCAGTACTTC.

As DNA, the CDR3 is TGTGCCAGCAGCTTCCCGGGGGCGCAGGGAAACACCATATATTTT. Protein: CASSFPGAQGNTIYF. The chain combines TRBV5-5 with TRBJ1-3, with D possibly TRBD1 on 6 matching bases. This CDR3 region has 15 residues. The germline V gene has CDR1 SGHKS and CDR2 YYEKEE (reference sequence). V was shortened by 2 bases and J by 4 bases, with 13 bases between the two germline ends.

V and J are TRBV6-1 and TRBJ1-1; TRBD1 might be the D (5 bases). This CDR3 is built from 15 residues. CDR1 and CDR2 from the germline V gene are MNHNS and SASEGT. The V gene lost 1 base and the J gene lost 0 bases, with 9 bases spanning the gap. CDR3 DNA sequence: TGTGCCAGCAGTGAAGGGGCAGGGATGAACACTGAAGCTTTCTTT. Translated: CASSEGAGMNTEAFF.

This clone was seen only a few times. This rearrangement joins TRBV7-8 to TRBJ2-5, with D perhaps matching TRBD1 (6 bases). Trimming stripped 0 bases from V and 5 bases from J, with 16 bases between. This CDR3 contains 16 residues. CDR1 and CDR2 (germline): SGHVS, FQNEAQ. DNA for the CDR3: TGTGCCAGCAGCTTAGCGGACAGAAGAATGTCGGAGACCCAGTACTTC. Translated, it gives CASSLADRRMSETQYF.

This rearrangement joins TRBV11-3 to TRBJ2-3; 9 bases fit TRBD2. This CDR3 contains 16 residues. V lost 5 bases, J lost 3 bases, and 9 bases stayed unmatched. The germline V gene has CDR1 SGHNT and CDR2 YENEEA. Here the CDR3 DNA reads TGTGCCAGCAGCCCAAATAGCGGGAGTTGGACAGATACGCAGTATTTT. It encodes CASSPNSGSWTDTQYF.

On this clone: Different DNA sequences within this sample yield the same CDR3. Here the CDR3 reads CASSLLAGKETQYF. In nucleotides, the CDR3 is TGTGCCAGCAGCTTATTGGCGGGAAAAGAGACCCAGTACTTC. This sequence joins TRBV11-2 and TRBJ2-5; a weak D match, TRBD2 (6 bases). CDR1 and CDR2 (germline): SGHAT, FQNNGV. V lost 2 bases to trimming and J lost 3 bases, with 10 bases between them. The CDR3 has 14 residues.